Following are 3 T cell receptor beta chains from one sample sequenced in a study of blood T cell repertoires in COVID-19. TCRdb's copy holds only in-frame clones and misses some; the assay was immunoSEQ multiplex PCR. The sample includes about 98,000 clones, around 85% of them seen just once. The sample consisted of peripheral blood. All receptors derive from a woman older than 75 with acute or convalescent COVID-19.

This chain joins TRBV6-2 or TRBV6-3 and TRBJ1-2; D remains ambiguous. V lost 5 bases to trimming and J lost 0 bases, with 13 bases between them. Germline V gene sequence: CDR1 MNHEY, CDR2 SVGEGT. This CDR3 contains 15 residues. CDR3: CASSRPPGANYGYTF. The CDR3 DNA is TGTGCCAGCAGTCGACCCCCCGGAGCTAACTATGGCTACACCTTC.

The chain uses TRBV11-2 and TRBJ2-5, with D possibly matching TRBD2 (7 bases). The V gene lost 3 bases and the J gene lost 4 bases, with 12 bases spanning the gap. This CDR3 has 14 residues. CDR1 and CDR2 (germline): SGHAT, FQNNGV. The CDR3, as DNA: TGTGCCAGCAGCTTCCCGGGGGGCGCAGAGACCCAGTACTTC. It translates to CASSFPGGAETQYF.

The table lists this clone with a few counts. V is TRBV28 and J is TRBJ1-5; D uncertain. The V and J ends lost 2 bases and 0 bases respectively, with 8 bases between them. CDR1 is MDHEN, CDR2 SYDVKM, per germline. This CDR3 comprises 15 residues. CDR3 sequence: CASSLEAISNQPQHF. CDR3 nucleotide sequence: TGTGCCAGCAGTTTAGAGGCGATTAGCAATCAGCCCCAGCATTTT.